This TCR beta chain appears in the sequencing data of a study of T cell responses to AZD1222 COVID-19 vaccine. Produced via immunoSEQ multiplex PCR; TCRdb's table is partial and in-frame only. This sample yields fewer than 200,000 clones, of which roughly nine tenths are seen a single time; 1.5% to 2% belongs to the top ten. The ends were cut back, 10 bases at V and 5 bases at J, with 18 bases in the middle. The germline V gene has CDR1 SEHNR and CDR2 FQNEAQ (reference sequence). The CDR3 is 13 residues long. J is TRBJ2-7 and V is TRBV7-9; D might be TRBD1 (5 bases). The TCR originated in an adult in good health. The sequencing used peripheral blood, collected on day 0 of AZD1222 vaccination. CDR3 coding DNA: TGTGCCACGACCCCCCAGGGCCGGAACGAGCAGTACTTC. Translation gives CATTPQGRNEQYF.